This T cell receptor (beta chain) was identified during a study of naive and memory T cell subsets. Study-level results: In naive cells, over 95% of TCR sequences were seen only once. Gini index rose across naive, CM, EM and EMRA in CD4 and CD8. Possibly reflecting memory cells re-expressing CD45RA, a few larger clonotypes occurred in naive repertoires, especially CD8.

Germline trimming cut 6 bases from V and 6 bases from J; bases unmatched to any gene: 6. The CDR3 extends over 13 amino acids. Germline CDR1 is MNHEY and CDR2 is SVGEGT. Two oligonucleotides, mixed equimolar, formed the beta constant-region primer covering TRBC1 and TRBC2. Nested alpha and beta constant-region primers with the SP2 primer drove four PCR rounds on ligated cDNA. Ligation attached a single-stranded oligonucleotide with a 12-nucleotide UMI and the SP2 primer to the cDNA 3' end. From the UMI-ligation and nested PCR reads, TCRdb called clonotypes with MiXCR, one entry per CDR3 protein. The data contain 98,000 or so distinct CDR3 sequences, approximately 10% of them seen just once; the ten biggest clones take up just over 0.13%. For this clonotype: The antigen is not known.

CMV status came from CD4+ IFNgamma after overnight CMV lysate stimulation. This TCR was recovered from a human donor in good health. What was sequenced was naive CD4+ T cells from blood. This sequence joins TRBV6-2 or TRBV6-3 and TRBJ2-7; 9 nucleotides match TRBD1. CDR3 in DNA: TGTGCCAGCAGGGGACAGGGTGTCATCGAGCAGTACTTC. It specifies CASRGQGVIEQYF.